These 3 T cell receptor beta chains came from one sample sequenced in a study of T cells after yellow fever vaccination. Via MiXCR, TCRdb re-called the 5' RACE reads, giving one row per CDR3 protein. The table includes just under 600,000 distinct CDR3 sequences, about 14% detected once. The sample in question was PBMCs, obtained on the day of the yellow fever booster vaccination. The receptors originated from a man aged 30 to 45 who received the YFV17D yellow fever vaccine.

This chain uses TRBV20-1 with TRBJ2-2; 7 nucleotides line up with TRBD2. The germline V gene encodes CDR1 DFQATT and CDR2 SNEGSKA (reference sequence). With 0 bases clipped from V and 6 bases from J, the junction kept 1 base outside the gene matches. The CDR3 consists of 13 residues. CDR3 loop: CSARDRGAGELFF. Here the CDR3 DNA reads TGCAGTGCTAGAGATCGGGGGGCCGGGGAGCTGTTTTTT.

The V gene is TRBV15, the J gene TRBJ2-3; TRBD1 might be the D (5 bases). With 3 bases removed from V and 5 bases from J, the gap between germline ends came to 12 bases. Germline-derived CDR1 and CDR2 are LNHNV and YYDKDF (reference sequence). CDR3 length: 14 amino acids. CDR3 region: CATSSYSQGDTQYF. DNA of the CDR3: TGTGCCACCAGCAGCTACTCCCAGGGAGATACGCAGTATTTT.

The chain has TRBV5-4 and TRBJ2-7, with 10 bases aligning to TRBD1. V was clipped by 2 bases and J by 10 bases; unmatched bases: 3. The CDR3 spans 12 residues. The germline CDR1 and CDR2 sequences are SGHNT and YYREEE (reference sequence). The CDR3 reads CASSFGTGAQYF. CDR3 bases: TGTGCCAGCAGCTTCGGGACAGGGGCCCAGTACTTC. Based on the CDR3 plus reference TRBV5-4 and TRBJ2-7, the full variable domain is ETGVTQSPTHLIKTRGQQVTLRCSSQSGHNTVSWYQQALGQGPQFIFQYYREEENGRGNFPPRFSGLQFPNYSSELNVNALELDDSALYLCASSFGTGAQYFGPGTRLTVT.